The 28 T cell receptor beta chains below come from one sample, sequenced in a study of blood T cell repertoires in COVID-19. Measured with immunoSEQ multiplex PCR; TCRdb has only the in-frame clones, and not every one. This sample has about 190,000 clones; approximately 80% occur once, and the top ten carry around 20%. The sample consisted of peripheral blood. These receptors originate from a human donor in a cohort sampled during active COVID-19.

The chain joins TRBV10-3 to TRBJ1-2; the D gene is possibly TRBD1 (6 bases). CDR3 length equals 14 residues. V lost 4 bases to trimming and J lost 3 bases, with 12 bases between them. Germline V lookup: CDR1 ENHRY, CDR2 SYGVKD. The CDR3 here is CAISGGNRDYGYTF. In nucleotides, the CDR3 is TGTGCCATCAGTGGGGGGAACAGGGACTATGGCTACACCTTC.

The chain has TRBV19 and TRBJ2-1, with D possibly matching TRBD1 (5 bases). Trimming pared 3 bases from V and 6 bases from J, leaving 9 bases between. The CDR3 is made up of 13 amino acids. CDR1 and CDR2 (germline): LNHDA, SQIVND (reference sequence). CDR3 nucleotide sequence: TGTGCCAGTAGTATCGCCAGGGCCAATGAGCAGTTCTTC. Amino acid sequence: CASSIARANEQFF.

The chain combines TRBV9 with TRBJ2-2, with D perhaps TRBD2 (7 bases). Looked up from germline, CDR1 is SGDLS and CDR2 is YYNGEE. The V and J ends lost 0 bases and 3 bases respectively, with 12 bases between them. The CDR3 loop spans 16 amino acids. The chain's CDR3 is CASSVEGGLDTGELFF. The CDR3, as DNA: TGTGCCAGCAGCGTAGAGGGGGGGCTTGACACCGGGGAGCTGTTTTTT.

The CDR3 loop reads CASSSMGGTEAFF. CDR3 bases: TGTGCCAGCAGCTCGATGGGGGGGACTGAAGCTTTCTTT. The chain carries TRBV7-2 and TRBJ1-1, with D possibly TRBD1 on 5 matching bases. Germline V gene lookup returns CDR1 SGHTA and CDR2 FQGNSA. V was pared by 4 bases and J by 5 bases, with 11 bases between. This CDR3 region has 13 residues. The full variable domain, rest sourced from reference TRBV7-2 and TRBJ1-1, is GAGVSQSPSNKVTEKGKDVELRCDPISGHTALYWYRQSLGQGLEFLIYFQGNSAPDKSGLPSDRFSAERTGGSVSTLTIQRTQQEDSAVYLCASSSMGGTEAFFGQGTRLTVV.

The table lists this clone with a count of one. This sequence joins TRBV7-2 and TRBJ1-1, with D hard to call. In germline, CDR1 is SGHTA, CDR2 FQGNSA. V lost 1 base, J lost 0 bases, and 12 bases lay in between. The CDR3 has 16 amino acids. The CDR3 region is CASSLGPGNMNTEAFF. The DNA of the CDR3 is TGTGCCAGCAGCTTAGGCCCGGGAAACATGAACACTGAAGCTTTCTTT.

CDR3 in amino acids: CASSLVQNNTEAFF. In nucleotides, the CDR3 is TGTGCCAGCAGCTTGGTTCAGAATAACACTGAAGCTTTCTTT. This rearrangement joins TRBV5-4 to TRBJ1-1; D is ambiguous. Per the germline V gene, CDR1 is SGHNT and CDR2 is YYREEE (reference sequence). V gave up 0 bases and J gave up 2 bases, with 8 bases separating them. The CDR3 length is 14 residues.

This chain uses TRBV19 with TRBJ1-2; 9 positions agree with TRBD1. The CDR3 totals 13 residues. Germline CDR1 LNHDA, CDR2 SQIVND (reference sequence). J was trimmed by 2 bases and V by 7 bases; bases with no gene match: 2. As DNA, the CDR3 is TGTGCCAGTACCGACAGGGGGAACTATGGCTACACCTTC. As protein: CASTDRGNYGYTF.

The chain couples TRBV7-9 to TRBJ1-3, with 10 bases lining up with TRBD1. The ends lost 4 bases at V and 3 bases at J; junction bases unmatched: 3. Germline CDR1 reads SEHNR; CDR2 reads FQNEAQ (reference sequence). The CDR3 length is 15 residues. The CDR3 DNA is TGTGCCAGCAGCTACCGGACAGGGGGTGGAAACACCATATATTTT. The encoded protein is CASSYRTGGGNTIYF. The full variable domain, completed using reference TRBV7-9 and TRBJ1-3, is DTGVSQNPRHKITKRGQNVTFRCDPISEHNRLYWYRQTLGQGPEFLTYFQNEAQLEKSRLLSDRFSAERPKGSFSTLEIQRTEQGDSAMYLCASSYRTGGGNTIYFGEGSWLTVV.

The chain joins TRBV3-1 (or the pseudogene TRBV3-2) to TRBJ1-5; TRBD1 matches 7 bases. CDR3 length: 15 residues. CDR1 is LGHDT and CDR2 is YNNKEL in the germline V gene (reference sequence). J lost 2 bases, V lost 1 base, and 2 bases had no gene match. The CDR3 loop reads CASSQAGTGNQPQHF. The CDR3 DNA sequence: TGTGCCAGCAGCCAAGCCGGGACAGGCAATCAGCCCCAGCATTTT.

This CDR3 reads CASSLVGTGGTDTQYF. The CDR3 bases are TGCGCCAGCAGCTTGGTCGGGACAGGAGGAACAGATACGCAGTATTTT. The gene calls are TRBV5-1 and TRBJ2-3; 8 nucleotides match TRBD1. Looked up from germline, CDR1 is SGHRS and CDR2 is YFSETQ. CDR3 size: 16 residues. V lost 0 bases and J lost 3; bases outside the gene matches: 6.

In its sample, this clone was seen a few times. The chain joins TRBV19 to TRBJ2-7, with D perhaps TRBD1 (5 bases). From germline, CDR1 is LNHDA and CDR2 SQIVND (reference sequence). V lost 11 bases, J lost 4 bases, and 21 bases lay in between. This CDR3 spans 14 amino acids. The CDR3 sequence is CARAQDSTGYEQYV. CDR3 coding DNA: TGTGCCCGCGCACAAGACAGCACCGGATACGAGCAGTACGTC.

The rearrangement joins TRBV12-5 to TRBJ1-1; D is perhaps TRBD1 (5 bases). V lost 2 bases to trimming and J lost 3 bases, with 10 bases between them. This CDR3 has 14 residues. Germline lookup yields CDR1 LGHNT and CDR2 FRNRAP. Here the CDR3 reads CASGLTTGDTEAFF. In nucleotides, the CDR3 is TGTGCTAGTGGTTTGACTACAGGAGACACTGAAGCTTTCTTT.

The V gene is TRBV10-3, the J gene TRBJ2-4; D remains ambiguous. The CDR3 contains 12 residues. From germline, CDR1 is ENHRY and CDR2 SYGVKD. V dropped 11 bases and J dropped 5 bases, with 13 bases sitting between them. The CDR3 reads CASRSAENIQYF. The CDR3 region has the DNA TGTGCCTCAAGGTCGGCGGAAAACATTCAGTACTTC.

CDR3: CATSNMPSTSAGNTIYF. In nucleotides, the CDR3 is TGTGCCACCAGCAACATGCCCTCAACTAGCGCTGGAAACACCATATATTTT. The rearrangement joins TRBV15 to TRBJ1-3; D is uncertain. Germline V gene data show CDR1 as LNHNV and CDR2 as YYDKDF (reference sequence). The CDR3 runs 17 residues. Trimming stripped 4 bases from V and 2 bases from J, with 18 bases between.

This clone was detected a few times. The chain links TRBV2 to TRBJ1-4; D gene uncertain. The CDR3 is made up of 15 amino acids. Germline-derived CDR1 and CDR2 are SNHLY and FYNNEI. V was trimmed by 7 bases and J by 8 bases, leaving 20 bases between them. CDR3 bases: TGTGCCAGCATTGATAGCCTGGGAGGGAAGGAAAAACTGTTTTTT. It is translated as CASIDSLGGKEKLFF.

This CDR3 is CATSDGRGPSETQYF. CDR3 DNA: TGTGCCACCAGTGATGGGCGGGGGCCATCAGAGACCCAGTACTTC. V and J are TRBV24-1 and TRBJ2-5, with TRBD2 as a possible D gene (7 bases). Looked up from germline, CDR1 is KGHDR and CDR2 is SFDVKD. Deletions cut 3 bases from V and 4 bases from J, with 14 bases between. The CDR3 has 15 residues.

This clone was seen a few times. The rearrangement uses TRBV24-1 and TRBJ1-2; unclear D gene. V was pared by 7 bases and J by 3 bases, with 11 bases between. CDR3 length: 13 residues. The germline gives CDR1 KGHDR, CDR2 SFDVKD. The CDR3 nucleotides read TGTGCCACCAGCAGTTCCGGGTACTATGGCTACACCTTC. Its translation: CATSSSGYYGYTF.

The chain recombines TRBV3-1 (or the pseudogene TRBV3-2) with TRBJ2-5; D possibly corresponds to TRBD2 (5 bases). CDR1 LGHDT and CDR2 YNNKEL come from the germline V gene (reference sequence). The CDR3 contains 18 residues. Deletions cut 0 bases from V and 4 bases from J, with 21 bases between. The CDR3 coding sequence is TGTGCCAGCAGCCAAGATAGACCCCTCCGTGGAGGAGGAGAGACCCAGTACTTC. The encoded protein is CASSQDRPLRGGGETQYF.

V gene TRBV10-3 combines with J gene TRBJ1-2, with D tentatively TRBD1 (5 bases). Germline V gene lookup returns CDR1 ENHRY and CDR2 SYGVKD. The CDR3 sequence is 14 residues long. V was trimmed by 4 bases and J by 9 bases, leaving 18 bases between them. CDR3 region: CAISGGGITMSYTF. In DNA, the CDR3 is TGTGCCATCAGTGGGGGCGGAATAACTATGAGCTACACCTTC.

The chain couples TRBV4-2 to TRBJ2-1; D is unclear. The CDR3 covers 17 residues. Trimming shortened V by 4 bases and J by 0 bases, and 16 bases separated the two germline ends. CDR1 is LGHNA and CDR2 is YNFKEQ in the germline V gene. As DNA, the CDR3 is TGTGCCAGCAGCCCCGAAGTCCGACTTGGCTCCTACAATGAGCAGTTCTTC. As protein: CASSPEVRLGSYNEQFF.

This clone was detected once. The V call is TRBV6-1, the J call TRBJ2-1; 10 bases fit TRBD2. V gave up 1 base and J gave up 8 bases; unmatched junction bases: 14. This CDR3 is 18 amino acids long. Germline CDR1 is MNHNS and CDR2 is SASEGT. CDR3 region: CASSEVVVQGLASYEQFF. The DNA for the CDR3 is TGTGCCAGCAGTGAAGTTGTGGTCCAGGGACTAGCGTCGTATGAGCAGTTCTTC.

The rearrangement uses TRBV6-6 and TRBJ1-1, with D perhaps matching TRBD1 (5 bases). Trimming shortened V by 8 bases and J by 1 base, and 14 bases separated the two germline ends. Germline V gene lookup returns CDR1 MNHNY and CDR2 SVGAGI (reference sequence). This CDR3 is 14 amino acids long. In DNA, the CDR3 is TGTGCCAGCGCCAAGGGGTCATGGAACACTGAAGCTTTCTTT. As protein: CASAKGSWNTEAFF.

The chain uses TRBV18 and TRBJ1-1, with D possibly being TRBD1 (5 bases). V lost 6 bases and J lost 0, with 8 bases in between. The CDR3 extends over 13 amino acids. Germline V gene data show CDR1 as KGHSH and CDR2 as LQKENI. CDR3 in amino acids: CASSTTVNTEAFF. The CDR3 nucleotides are TGTGCCAGCTCCACGACAGTGAACACTGAAGCTTTCTTT.

The chain links TRBV7-3 to TRBJ1-1; no clear D. The CDR3 consists of 13 residues. V lost 0 bases and J 4 bases, leaving 6 bases between the germline ends. Germline CDR1 is SGHTA and CDR2 is FQGTGA. Written as DNA, the CDR3 is TGTGCCAGCAGCTTAACCACGGGCACTGAAGCTTTCTTT. This encodes CASSLTTGTEAFF.

The chain carries TRBV19 and TRBJ2-2, with TRBD1 matching over 10 bases. Germline-derived CDR1 and CDR2 are LNHDA and SQIVND (reference sequence). The CDR3 totals 15 residues. J was trimmed by 7 bases and V by 4 bases; bases with no gene match: 6. The CDR3, as DNA: TGTGCCAGTAGTACCCCGGGACAGGGGCACGGGGAGCTGTTTTTT. This translates into CASSTPGQGHGELFF.

The chain couples TRBV6-1 to TRBJ1-2; D ambiguous. The CDR3 is 15 amino acids. Germline CDR1 is MNHNS and CDR2 is SASEGT. V lost 3 bases and J 2 bases, leaving 13 bases between the germline ends. The CDR3 DNA follows: TGTGCCAGCAGTGATTCTGGTCCGGAGAACTATGGCTACACCTTC. Protein product: CASSDSGPENYGYTF.

This sequence joins TRBV2 and TRBJ2-3, with 7 bases identical to TRBD2. CDR3 size: 14 residues. J lost 5 bases, V lost 4 bases, and 6 bases had no gene match. Per germline, CDR1 SNHLY and CDR2 FYNNEI. CDR3 bases: TGTGCCAGCAGTGTAGGACTAGGGATAGATACGCAGTATTTT. Translating it yields CASSVGLGIDTQYF.

The V gene is TRBV2, the J gene TRBJ1-5, with a weak D call TRBD1 (6 bases). The CDR3 runs 14 residues. V lost 9 bases, J lost 1 base, and 13 bases lay in between. Germline lookup yields CDR1 SNHLY and CDR2 FYNNEI. CDR3 in DNA: TGTGCCAGGGCCGACAGGAAAAGCAATCAGCCCCAGCATTTT. Residues: CARADRKSNQPQHF.